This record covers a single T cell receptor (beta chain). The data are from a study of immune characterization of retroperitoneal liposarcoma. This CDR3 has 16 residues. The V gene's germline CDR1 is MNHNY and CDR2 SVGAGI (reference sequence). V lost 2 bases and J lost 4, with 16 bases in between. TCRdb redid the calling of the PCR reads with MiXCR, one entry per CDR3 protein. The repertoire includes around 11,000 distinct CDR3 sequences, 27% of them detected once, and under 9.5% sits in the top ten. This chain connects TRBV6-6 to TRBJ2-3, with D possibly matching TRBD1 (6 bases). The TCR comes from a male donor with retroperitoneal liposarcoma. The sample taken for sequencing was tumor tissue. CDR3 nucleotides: TGTGCCAGCAGTTACGGGGTGGGCAGGGGCTCAGATACGCAGTATTTT. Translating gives CASSYGVGRGSDTQYF.